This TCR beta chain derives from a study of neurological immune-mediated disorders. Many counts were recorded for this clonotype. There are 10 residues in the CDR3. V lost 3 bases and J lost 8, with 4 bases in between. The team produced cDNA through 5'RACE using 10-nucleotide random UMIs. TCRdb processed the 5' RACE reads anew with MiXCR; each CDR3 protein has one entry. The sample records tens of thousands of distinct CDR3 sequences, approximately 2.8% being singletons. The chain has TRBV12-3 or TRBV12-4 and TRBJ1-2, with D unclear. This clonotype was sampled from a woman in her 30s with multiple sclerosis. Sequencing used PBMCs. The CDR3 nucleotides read TGTGCCAGCAGTTTGGTGGGCTACACCTTC. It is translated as CASSLVGYTF.